The source of this TCR beta chain is a study of blood T cell repertoires in COVID-19. This CDR3 is 19 amino acids long. Between the trimmed V and J ends, which lost 0 bases and 0 bases, there was a span of 16 bases. Method: immunoSEQ multiplex PCR; TCRdb's copy keeps in-frame clones and lacks some. The data contain 200,000 to 250,000 clones, 70% to 90% of them singletons. Assignments of participants to cohorts depended upon their own reported clinical history. Sequencing was done on a sample of PBMCs or T cells enriched from blood (not recorded which). The receptor was derived from a woman between 45 and 60 years old in a cohort exposed to, infected with or recovered from COVID-19 (not recorded which). This rearrangement joins TRBV5-3 to TRBJ1-6; no definite D call. TRBV5-3 is an ORF, and what it does is uncertain. The CDR3 DNA sequence: TGTGCCAGAAGCTTGGCCGAGATGGTACAGAGCTCCTATAATTCACCCCTCCACTTT. It specifies CARSLAEMVQSSYNSPLHF.